This is a list of T cell receptor beta chains from one sample in a study of graft-versus-host responses after intestinal transplantation. Sequencing used immunoSEQ multiplex PCR; TCRdb keeps in-frame clones, though not all of them. This sample carries 15,000 to 20,000 clones, about 80% of them seen once, and the ten largest clones take 18%. The specimen was ileum tissue, collected just over 100 days after intestinal transplant. All receptors derive from a human patient who received an intestinal transplant, so some T cells may come from the graft donor. Both conserved end residues are part of each CDR3. D genes are given only for firm matches. Only some rows state a clone size, as once, few, many or a class for expanded clones.

CDR3 protein,CDR3 DNA,D gene,clone size,V gene,J gene
CASSWGDSSRRYEQYF,TGTGCCAGCAGCTGGGGGGACAGCTCTCGAAGGTACGAGCAGTACTTC,.,.,TRBV7-6,TRBJ2-7
CASSFSTLYEQYF,TGCGCCAGCAGCTTCTCCACTCTCTACGAGCAGTACTTC,.,.,TRBV5-1,TRBJ2-7
CASSLSLDRRGKLFF,TGTGCCAGCAGTTTGTCCCTGGACAGAAGGGGAAAACTGTTTTTT,.,.,TRBV28,TRBJ1-4
CASRLVPWTQYF,TGTGCCAGCCGTCTAGTTCCGTGGACCCAGTACTTC,.,.,TRBV7-8,TRBJ2-5
CASSSQGTGELFF,TGCGCCAGCAGCTCTCAGGGCACCGGGGAGCTGTTTTTT,.,few,TRBV5-1,TRBJ2-2
CASSLRVGLAGGPSYNEQFF,TGTGCCAGCAGCTTACGGGTGGGACTAGCGGGAGGGCCCTCCTACAATGAGCAGTTCTTC,TRBD2,.,TRBV7-6,TRBJ2-1
CASSLDREYNSPLHF,TGTGCCAGCAGCTTAGACAGGGAATATAATTCACCCCTCCACTTT,.,.,TRBV13,TRBJ1-6
CASRDRSSYEQYF,TGTGCCAGCAGGGACAGGAGCTCCTACGAGCAGTACTTC,TRBD1,.,TRBV28,TRBJ2-7
CASSPVSEGEQYF,TGTGCCAGCAGTCCCGTCAGCGAGGGCGAGCAGTACTTC,.,.,TRBV6-6,TRBJ2-7
CASSLPLYEQYF,TGTGCCAGCAGCTTGCCCTTATACGAGCAGTACTTC,.,.,TRBV7-9,TRBJ2-7
CASSLGGEQFF,TGTGCCAGCAGCTTAGGAGGGGAGCAGTTCTTC,.,few,TRBV7-7,TRBJ2-1
CASRWTGMNTEAFF,TGTGCCAGCAGATGGACAGGCATGAACACTGAAGCTTTCTTT,TRBD1,.,TRBV5-5,TRBJ1-1
CASSLSERNYYNEQFF,TGCGCCAGCAGCTTGAGTGAGCGGAACTACTACAATGAGCAGTTCTTC,.,.,TRBV5-1,TRBJ2-1
CASSRGVFGRTDTQYF,TGCGCCAGCAGCCGCGGCGTGTTTGGCCGCACAGATACGCAGTATTTT,.,.,TRBV4-1,TRBJ2-3
CASSRLSSSGANVLTF,TGTGCCAGCAGTCGTCTCTCGAGCTCTGGGGCCAACGTCCTGACTTTC,.,.,TRBV27,TRBJ2-6
CASSLIRGGNYGYTF,TGTGCCAGCAGCTTGATCCGGGGGGGAAACTATGGCTACACCTTC,.,.,TRBV11-2,TRBJ1-2
CASSLAWGQPHEQYF,TGCGCCAGCAGCTTGGCCTGGGGACAGCCCCACGAGCAGTACTTC,TRBD1,few,TRBV5-1,TRBJ2-7
CASSHPAGGYEQYF,TGTGCCAGCAGTCACCCAGCGGGAGGTTACGAGCAGTACTTC,TRBD2,.,TRBV27,TRBJ2-7
CASSSYGYTF,TGTGCCAGTAGTTCCTATGGCTACACCTTC,.,.,TRBV19,TRBJ1-2
CATSRGWGRGTFSPQHF,TGTGCCACCAGCAGGGGCTGGGGCAGGGGTACATTCAGCCCCCAGCATTTT,.,.,TRBV15,TRBJ1-5
CASSYDNYEQYF,TGTGCCAGCAGTTACGACAACTACGAGCAGTACTTC,.,few,TRBV5-4,TRBJ2-7
CASSEGQLSYNEQFF,TGTGCCAGCAGTGAAGGACAGCTTTCCTACAATGAGCAGTTCTTC,.,.,TRBV25-1,TRBJ2-1
CASSLSRGPYGYTF,TGTGCCAGCAGTTTATCTCGGGGCCCCTATGGCTACACCTTC,.,.,TRBV27,TRBJ1-2
CASSPGTGEKLFF,TGTGCCAGCAGCCCAGGGACAGGGGAAAAACTGTTTTTT,TRBD1,.,TRBV7-3,TRBJ1-4
CASSPLAGEKTQYF,TGTGCCAGCTCACCACTAGCGGGAGAAAAAACGCAGTATTTT,TRBD2,.,TRBV18,TRBJ2-3
CASSPGPYNEQFF,TGCGCCAGCAGCCCGGGACCGTACAATGAGCAGTTCTTC,.,.,TRBV4-3,TRBJ2-1
CASSLAPGQGGWFF,TGTGCCAGCAGCTTGGCCCCGGGACAGGGAGGTTGGTTCTTC,TRBD1,once,TRBV5-5,TRBJ2-1
CATCYGRAYNEQFF,TGTGCCACCTGCTATGGCAGAGCATACAATGAGCAGTTCTTC,.,.,TRBV6-6,TRBJ2-1
CASSFLYEQYF,TGTGCCAGCAGTTTCCTCTACGAGCAGTACTTC,.,few,TRBV28,TRBJ2-7
CASSEALPAYSYNEQFF,TGTGCCAGCAGTGAAGCGCTTCCGGCGTACTCCTACAATGAGCAGTTCTTC,.,.,TRBV2,TRBJ2-1
CASSYSYREADTQYF,TGTGCCAGCAGTTACTCATATCGGGAAGCAGATACGCAGTATTTT,.,.,TRBV6-5,TRBJ2-3
CASSLGVGNQPQHF,TGTGCCAGCAGCTTAGGGGTGGGCAATCAGCCCCAGCATTTT,.,.,TRBV7-2,TRBJ1-5
CAISGTGSSTDTQYF,TGTGCCATCAGTGGGACTGGTTCTAGCACAGATACGCAGTATTTT,.,once,TRBV10-3,TRBJ2-3
CASSLPVAGDDNEQFF,TGCGCCAGCAGCTTGCCCGTAGCGGGAGATGACAATGAGCAGTTCTTC,TRBD2,.,TRBV5-1,TRBJ2-1
CASSAKPGQGAGTEAFF,TGTGCCAGCAGCGCGAAACCGGGACAGGGGGCGGGCACTGAAGCTTTCTTT,TRBD1,.,TRBV5-4,TRBJ1-1
CASSQVRGQETQYF,TGTGCCAGCAGCCAAGTCAGGGGCCAAGAGACCCAGTACTTC,.,.,TRBV14,TRBJ2-5
CASSFGQLLYGYTF,TGTGCCAGCAGCTTCGGACAGCTCCTCTATGGCTACACCTTC,.,.,TRBV7-9,TRBJ1-2
CASSVGLALWDNEQFF,TGTGCCAGCAGCGTCGGACTAGCTTTATGGGACAATGAGCAGTTCTTC,TRBD2,.,TRBV9,TRBJ2-1
CASSVRDSKETQYF,TGTGCCAGCAGTGTCCGGGACTCTAAAGAGACCCAGTACTTC,.,once,TRBV27,TRBJ2-5
CASSPRGHGNQPQHF,TGTGCCAGTAGTCCCAGGGGGCACGGCAATCAGCCCCAGCATTTT,TRBD1,.,TRBV19,TRBJ1-5
CASSLGAQETQYF,TGTGCCAGCAGCTTGGGTGCCCAAGAGACCCAGTACTTC,.,few,TRBV7-9,TRBJ2-5
CATRTGDNNQPQHF,TGTGCCACCAGGACAGGGGACAACAATCAGCCCCAGCATTTT,TRBD1,.,TRBV10-3,TRBJ1-5
CASSQRGLAGPYNEQFF,TGTGCCAGCAGCCAAAGGGGGCTAGCGGGACCCTACAATGAGCAGTTCTTC,TRBD2,.,TRBV14,TRBJ2-1